Presented here are 28 T cell receptor beta chains from one specimen sequenced in a study of blood T cell repertoires in COVID-19. Using immunoSEQ multiplex PCR, the repertoire was profiled, and TCRdb retains in-frame clones only, with some absent. The sample shows hundreds of thousands of clones, 85% to 90% of them seen only once. Sequences were obtained from peripheral blood. The receptors were gathered from a woman aged 45-60 years with COVID-19, enrolled during active disease.

The DNA of the CDR3 is TGTGCCAGCAGTGTAGCGTCAGGGAGGGGAATTTCACCCCTCCACTTT. It yields the protein CASSVASGRGISPLHF. The chain has TRBV7-6 and TRBJ1-6, with a tentative D call TRBD1 (5 bases). Germline values: CDR1 SGHVS, CDR2 FNYEAQ. Trimming pared 6 bases from V and 9 bases from J, leaving 21 bases between. CDR3 size: 16 residues.

Comments on this clone: The sample contains more than one DNA sequence encoding this CDR3. The chain is built from TRBV30 and TRBJ2-6; TRBD2 aligns across 10 bases. The CDR3 covers 17 residues. Trimming cost V 4 bases and J 3 bases; bases outside gene matches: 9. Germline loops: CDR1 GTSNPN, CDR2 SVGIG (reference sequence). CDR3 amino acids: CAWKPAGGYLGANVLTF. In nucleotides, the CDR3 is TGTGCCTGGAAACCAGCGGGGGGGTATCTTGGGGCCAACGTCCTGACTTTC.

The rearrangement joins TRBV14 to TRBJ1-1, with D uncertain. V lost 0 bases and J 3 bases, leaving 17 bases between the germline ends. Looked up from germline, CDR1 is SGHDN and CDR2 is FVKESK. This CDR3 region has 17 residues. CDR3 in amino acids: CASSQDTTTLADTEAFF. CDR3 in DNA: TGTGCCAGCAGCCAAGATACAACCACGTTAGCGGACACTGAAGCTTTCTTT. Full variable domain (rest looked up from reference TRBV14 and TRBJ1-1): EAGVTQFPSHSVIEKGQTVTLRCDPISGHDNLYWYRRVMGKEIKFLLHFVKESKQDESGMPNNRFLAERTGGTYSTLKVQPAELEDSGVYFCASSQDTTTLADTEAFFGQGTRLTVV.

This chain connects TRBV2 to TRBJ2-3; D possibly corresponds to TRBD1 (5 bases). Germline assignment: CDR1 SNHLY and CDR2 FYNNEI. V lost 7 bases and J 1 base, leaving 12 bases between the germline ends. The CDR3 spans 14 residues. CDR3 sequence: CASTPARGTDTQYF. The DNA for the CDR3 is TGTGCCAGCACCCCTGCCAGGGGCACAGATACGCAGTATTTT.

The chain links TRBV13 to TRBJ1-3; D is uncertain. The germline V gene encodes CDR1 PRHDT and CDR2 FYEKMQ (reference sequence). This CDR3 has 12 amino acids. The ends were cut back, 5 bases at V and 9 bases at J, with 11 bases in the middle. The CDR3 sequence is CASSPTGGTIYF. The CDR3, as DNA: TGTGCCAGCAGCCCCACCGGAGGCACCATATATTTT.

About this clone itself: A read error may account for a junction end that differs from germline. The V gene is TRBV3-1 (or the pseudogene TRBV3-2), the J gene TRBJ1-2; TRBD1 agrees at 8 bases. CDR1 and CDR2 (germline): LGHDT, YNNKEL (reference sequence). The CDR3 covers 14 residues. The DNA for the CDR3 is TGTGCCAGCAGCCTGGCCGACAGGGGATATGGGTACACCTTC. Translation gives CASSLADRGYGYTF.

This rearrangement joins TRBV29-1 to TRBJ2-5; 9 bases fit TRBD1. CDR3 length: 14 residues. With 2 bases clipped from V and 7 bases from J, the junction kept 8 bases outside the gene matches. Germline CDR1 SQVTM, CDR2 ANQGSEA. CDR3 coding DNA: TGCAGCGTTGAACAAGGACAGGGGATACGGACCCAGTACTTC. Protein: CSVEQGQGIRTQYF.

The CDR3 sequence is CASSSTGQETQYF. The CDR3 DNA reads TGTGCCAGCAGTAGCACAGGCCAAGAGACCCAGTACTTC. The chain joins TRBV2 to TRBJ2-5; possible D gene TRBD1, 5 bases. The CDR3 runs 13 residues. V lost 5 bases and J lost 1, with 8 bases in between. CDR1 SNHLY and CDR2 FYNNEI come from the germline V gene.

The V call is TRBV6-5, the J call TRBJ1-2, with D unresolved. This CDR3 contains 15 residues. Germline lookup yields CDR1 MNHEY and CDR2 SVGAGI. V dropped 2 bases and J dropped 4 bases, with 14 bases sitting between them. CDR3 amino acids: CASSYLTDGGYGYTF. The CDR3 DNA reads TGTGCCAGCAGTTACCTCACGGACGGAGGCTATGGCTACACCTTC.

The chain employs TRBV14 and TRBJ2-2; TRBD2 is a possible D gene (6 bases). The CDR3 consists of 15 residues. Germline-derived CDR1 and CDR2 are SGHDN and FVKESK. V dropped 0 bases and J dropped 5 bases, with 10 bases sitting between them. CDR3 sequence reads: CASSQERGSTGELFF. CDR3 bases: TGTGCCAGCAGCCAAGAGCGGGGTTCAACCGGGGAGCTGTTTTTT.

The chain recombines TRBV5-1 with TRBJ1-1; D gene unclear. The V gene's germline CDR1 is SGHRS and CDR2 YFSETQ. V shed 5 bases and J shed 0 bases, with 8 bases lying between them. The length of the CDR3 is 13 residues. The CDR3: CASRARVNTEAFF. The CDR3, as DNA: TGCGCCAGCAGAGCACGGGTGAACACTGAAGCTTTCTTT.

This clone has only a few counts. The gene calls are TRBV11-2 and TRBJ1-4; unclear D gene. Germline V gives CDR1 SGHAT, CDR2 FQNNGV. V was clipped by 2 bases and J by 4 bases, with 14 bases between them. This CDR3 region has 16 residues. The CDR3 region has the DNA TGTGCCAGCAGCTTATACGGGGAAGACTTTAATGAAAAACTGTTTTTT. This encodes CASSLYGEDFNEKLFF.

V is TRBV10-3 and J is TRBJ2-7, with TRBD2 identical over 10 bases. Germline V gene sequence: CDR1 ENHRY, CDR2 SYGVKD. The CDR3 runs 14 residues. V lost 4 bases, J lost 2 bases, and 2 bases stayed unmatched. Written as DNA, the CDR3 is TGTGCCATCAGTGGTGGGACTAGCGCCTACGAGCAGTACTTC. This encodes CAISGGTSAYEQYF.

Here the CDR3 DNA reads TGTGCCAGTTCCCTCCCGGGACTAGCGGCCGAGCAGTACTTC. Protein product: CASSLPGLAAEQYF. The chain is built from TRBV6-6 and TRBJ2-7, with 11 bases fitting TRBD2. The CDR3 has 14 residues. CDR1 and CDR2 from the germline V gene are MNHNY and SVGAGI (reference sequence). The V gene end was trimmed by 9 bases and the J gene end by 6 bases; junction bases not matched to a gene: 10.

The gene calls are TRBV5-1 and TRBJ2-7; tentatively, D is TRBD1 (6 bases). Germline V gene sequence: CDR1 SGHRS, CDR2 YFSETQ. V lost 4 bases and J lost 5, with 25 bases in between. The CDR3 totals 17 residues. DNA for the CDR3: TGCGCCAGCAGCCTTGTCCGGGACACAAGGGTGAGCGACGAGCAGTACTTC. Residues: CASSLVRDTRVSDEQYF.

The chain links TRBV6-1 to TRBJ2-5; TRBD1 is a possible D gene (6 bases). The length of the CDR3 is 15 residues. V was cut by 3 bases and J by 0 bases, with 11 bases left in between. Germline lookup yields CDR1 MNHNS and CDR2 SASEGT. CDR3 DNA: TGTGCCAGCAGTGAGGGGGCCATCTACCAAGAGACCCAGTACTTC. Residues: CASSEGAIYQETQYF.

The chain has TRBV4-2 and TRBJ1-2; 7 bases agree with TRBD1. This CDR3 spans 20 amino acids. J lost 4 bases, V lost 0 bases, and 20 bases had no gene match. Germline CDR1 is LGHNA and CDR2 is YNFKEQ. The CDR3: CASSQDTSDFTGVRFYGYTF. CDR3 nucleotide sequence: TGTGCCAGCAGCCAAGATACCTCGGACTTTACAGGGGTCAGATTCTATGGCTACACCTTC.

This clone has just a few counts. The V call is TRBV7-9, the J call TRBJ1-1; 7 bases align to TRBD1. The germline V gene encodes CDR1 SEHNR and CDR2 FQNEAQ (reference sequence). The CDR3 totals 12 residues. The V gene end was trimmed by 5 bases and the J gene end by 8 bases; junction bases not matched to a gene: 5. This chain's CDR3 is CASSPGDREAFF. The CDR3, as DNA: TGTGCCAGCAGCCCAGGGGACAGAGAAGCTTTCTTT.

V is TRBV5-4 and J is TRBJ1-2, with TRBD1 as a possible D gene (5 bases). CDR1 is SGHNT, CDR2 YYREEE, per germline (reference sequence). The ends were cut back, 2 bases at V and 2 bases at J, with 10 bases in the middle. The CDR3 length is 14 residues. This chain's CDR3 is CASSFDSVNYGYTF. CDR3 in DNA: TGTGCCAGCAGCTTTGACAGTGTGAACTATGGCTACACCTTC.

Points on this clone: Other DNA sequences within the sample encode an identical CDR3. The chain has TRBV28 and TRBJ1-1; TRBD1 matches 9 bases. Germline V gene data show CDR1 as MDHEN and CDR2 as SYDVKM. J lost 5 bases, V lost 3 bases, and 4 bases had no gene match. The CDR3 loop spans 14 amino acids. CDR3 sequence reads: CASSFTGGRTEAFF. DNA of the CDR3: TGTGCCAGCAGTTTCACAGGGGGCCGGACTGAAGCTTTCTTT.

The chain is built from TRBV5-4 and TRBJ2-7; D is possibly TRBD2 (6 bases). The germline gives CDR1 SGHNT, CDR2 YYREEE (reference sequence). The length of the CDR3 is 13 residues. V was cut by 8 bases and J by 7 bases, with 19 bases left in between. The DNA for the CDR3 is TGTGCCAGTCGGGACCGCGGGGAAGGGGAGCAGTACTTC. It translates to CASRDRGEGEQYF.

The J gene is TRBJ1-4, the V gene TRBV6-1, with D possibly matching TRBD1 (6 bases). The CDR3 length is 16 residues. Germline V gene lookup returns CDR1 MNHNS and CDR2 SASEGT. Trimming removed 2 bases at V and 5 bases at J, with 15 bases between. CDR3 in amino acids: CASSETGRGGNEKLFF. The DNA of the CDR3 is TGTGCCAGCAGTGAAACGGGCAGGGGTGGGAATGAAAAACTGTTTTTT.

The chain joins TRBV4-2 to TRBJ2-3; D not certain. Germline V gene data show CDR1 as LGHNA and CDR2 as YNFKEQ. The CDR3 runs 13 residues. Trimming left V 8 bases short and J 3 bases short, with 12 bases between. CDR3 in amino acids: CASGPSTTDTQYF. As DNA, the CDR3 is TGTGCCAGCGGGCCAAGTACGACAGATACGCAGTATTTT.

In this sample, this clone turned up a few times. The chain joins TRBV2 to TRBJ1-6; D not certain. The CDR3 contains 14 residues. Trimming cost V 4 bases and J 7 bases, with 11 bases left between them. Germline CDR1 SNHLY, CDR2 FYNNEI. The CDR3 region is CASSAGSSNSPLHF. In nucleotides, the CDR3 is TGTGCCAGCAGTGCCGGGTCTAGCAATTCACCCCTCCACTTT.

The genes are TRBV30 and TRBJ1-2; D call uncertain. The CDR3 is made up of 13 amino acids. Germline V gene data show CDR1 as GTSNPN and CDR2 as SVGIG (reference sequence). V lost 5 bases and J 8 bases, leaving 18 bases between the germline ends. This chain's CDR3 is CAWELGGRRGYTF. In nucleotides, the CDR3 is TGTGCCTGGGAGCTAGGAGGTCGCCGGGGCTACACCTTC.

A single count supports this clone. The CDR3 region has the DNA TGTGCCAGCAGCCGTGGGACAGGGGGCCTCGAGCAGTACTTC. It specifies CASSRGTGGLEQYF. The chain employs TRBV3-1 (or the pseudogene TRBV3-2) and TRBJ2-7; 12 bases match TRBD1. Germline V gives CDR1 LGHDT, CDR2 YNNKEL (reference sequence). V gave up 4 bases and J gave up 6 bases; unmatched junction bases: 4. The CDR3 is 14 residues long.

This clone was seen only once. This chain connects TRBV2 to TRBJ1-1; perhaps TRBD1 as D (5 bases). Trimming took off 6 bases at V and 1 base at J, with 9 bases between the two ends. The germline V gene encodes CDR1 SNHLY and CDR2 FYNNEI. The CDR3 has 13 amino acids. The CDR3 coding sequence is TGTGCCAGCAGGGCGGGGACGAACACTGAAGCTTTCTTT. It specifies CASRAGTNTEAFF.

The gene calls are TRBV30 and TRBJ1-1, with 7 bases matching TRBD1. Unmatched junction bases numbered 10, after V lost 2 bases and J lost 10 bases. The CDR3 runs 13 residues. The germline gives CDR1 GTSNPN, CDR2 SVGIG (reference sequence). The CDR3 sequence: CAWSRRDSEGAFF. The CDR3 DNA reads as TGTGCCTGGAGTCGCCGGGACAGCGAGGGAGCTTTCTTT.